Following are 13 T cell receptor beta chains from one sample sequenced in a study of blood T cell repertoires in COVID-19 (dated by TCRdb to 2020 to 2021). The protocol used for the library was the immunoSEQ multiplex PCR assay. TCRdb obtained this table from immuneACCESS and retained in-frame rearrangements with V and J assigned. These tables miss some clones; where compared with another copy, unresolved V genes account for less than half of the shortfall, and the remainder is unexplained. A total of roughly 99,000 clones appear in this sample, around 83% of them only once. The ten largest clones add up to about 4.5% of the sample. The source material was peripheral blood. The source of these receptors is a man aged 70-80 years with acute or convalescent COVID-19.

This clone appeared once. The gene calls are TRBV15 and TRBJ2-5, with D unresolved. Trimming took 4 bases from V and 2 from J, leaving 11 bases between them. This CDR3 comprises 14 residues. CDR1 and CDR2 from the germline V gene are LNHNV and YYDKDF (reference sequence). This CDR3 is CATSILHGQETQYF. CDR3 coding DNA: TGTGCCACCAGCATACTTCACGGTCAAGAGACCCAGTACTTC.

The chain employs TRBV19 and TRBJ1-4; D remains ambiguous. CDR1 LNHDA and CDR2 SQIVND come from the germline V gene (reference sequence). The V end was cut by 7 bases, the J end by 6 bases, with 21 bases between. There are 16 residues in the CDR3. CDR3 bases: TGTGCCAGTACCCCGGAGGCGAGCCCCAGTTATGAAAAACTGTTTTTT. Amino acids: CASTPEASPSYEKLFF.

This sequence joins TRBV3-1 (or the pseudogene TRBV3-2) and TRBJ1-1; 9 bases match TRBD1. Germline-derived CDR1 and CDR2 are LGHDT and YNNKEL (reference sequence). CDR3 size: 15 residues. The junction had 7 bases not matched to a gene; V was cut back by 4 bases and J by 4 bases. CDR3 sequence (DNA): TGTGCCAGCAGCCCAAAAAACAGGGGGCGCACTGAAGCTTTCTTT. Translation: CASSPKNRGRTEAFF.

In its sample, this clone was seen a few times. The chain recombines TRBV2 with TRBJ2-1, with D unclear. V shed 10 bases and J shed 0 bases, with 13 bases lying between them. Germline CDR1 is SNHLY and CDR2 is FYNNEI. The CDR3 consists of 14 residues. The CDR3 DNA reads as TGTGCCATTACGATGGGCCGCTCCTACAATGAGCAGTTCTTC. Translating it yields CAITMGRSYNEQFF.

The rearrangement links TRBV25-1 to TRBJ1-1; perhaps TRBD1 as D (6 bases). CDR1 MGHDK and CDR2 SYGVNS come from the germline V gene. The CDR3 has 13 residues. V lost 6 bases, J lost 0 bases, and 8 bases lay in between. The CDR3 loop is CASRAGVNTEAFF. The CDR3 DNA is TGTGCCAGCAGGGCAGGGGTGAACACTGAAGCTTTCTTT.

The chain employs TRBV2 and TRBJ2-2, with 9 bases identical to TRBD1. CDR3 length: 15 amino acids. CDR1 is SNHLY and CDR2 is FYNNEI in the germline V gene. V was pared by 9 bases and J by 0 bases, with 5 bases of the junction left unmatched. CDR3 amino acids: CASQRQGANTGELFF. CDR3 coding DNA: TGTGCCAGTCAAAGACAGGGGGCGAACACCGGGGAGCTGTTTTTT.

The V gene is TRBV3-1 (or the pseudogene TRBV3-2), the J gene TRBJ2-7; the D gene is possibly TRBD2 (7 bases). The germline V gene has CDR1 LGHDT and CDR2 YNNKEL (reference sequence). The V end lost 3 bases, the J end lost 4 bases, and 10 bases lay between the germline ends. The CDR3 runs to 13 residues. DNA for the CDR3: TGTGCCAGCAGCCAGGGGGGGCAGTACGAGCAGTACTTC. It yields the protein CASSQGGQYEQYF.

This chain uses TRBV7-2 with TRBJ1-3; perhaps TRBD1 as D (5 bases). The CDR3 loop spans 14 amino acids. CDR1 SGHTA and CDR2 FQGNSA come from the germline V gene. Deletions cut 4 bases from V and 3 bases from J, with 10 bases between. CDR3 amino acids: CASSSQGGGNTIYF. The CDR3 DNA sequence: TGTGCCAGCAGCTCCCAGGGCGGTGGAAACACCATATATTTT.

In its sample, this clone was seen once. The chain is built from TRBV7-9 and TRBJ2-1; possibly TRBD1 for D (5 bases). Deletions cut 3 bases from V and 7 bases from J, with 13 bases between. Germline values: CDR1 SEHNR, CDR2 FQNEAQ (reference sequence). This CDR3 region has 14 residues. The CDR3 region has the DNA TGTGCCAGCAGCTTCCAGGACATAGGGAATGAGCAGTTCTTC. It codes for CASSFQDIGNEQFF.

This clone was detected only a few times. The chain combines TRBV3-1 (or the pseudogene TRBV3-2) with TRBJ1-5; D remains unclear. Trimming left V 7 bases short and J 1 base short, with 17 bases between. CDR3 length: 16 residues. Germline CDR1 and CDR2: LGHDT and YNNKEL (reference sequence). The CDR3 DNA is TGTGCCAGCACCCCAGTAGCAGCACCAAGCAATCAGCCCCAGCATTTT. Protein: CASTPVAAPSNQPQHF.

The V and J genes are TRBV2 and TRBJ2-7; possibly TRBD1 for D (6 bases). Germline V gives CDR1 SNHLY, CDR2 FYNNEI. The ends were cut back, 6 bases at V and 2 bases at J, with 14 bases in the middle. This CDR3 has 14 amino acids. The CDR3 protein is CASSFFRDTYEQYF. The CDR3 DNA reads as TGTGCCAGCAGCTTTTTCCGGGACACCTACGAGCAGTACTTC. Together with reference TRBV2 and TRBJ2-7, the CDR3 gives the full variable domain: EPEVTQTPSHQVTQMGQEVILRCVPISNHLYFYWYRQILGQKVEFLVSFYNNEISEKSEIFDDQFSVERPDGSNFTLKIRSTKLEDSAMYFCASSFFRDTYEQYFGPGTRLTVT.

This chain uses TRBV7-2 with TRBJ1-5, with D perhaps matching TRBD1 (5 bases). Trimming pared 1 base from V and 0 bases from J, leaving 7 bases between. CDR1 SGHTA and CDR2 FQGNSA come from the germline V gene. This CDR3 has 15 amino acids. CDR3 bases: TGTGCCAGCAGCTTAGTGGGGGGTAGCAATCAGCCCCAGCATTTT. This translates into CASSLVGGSNQPQHF.

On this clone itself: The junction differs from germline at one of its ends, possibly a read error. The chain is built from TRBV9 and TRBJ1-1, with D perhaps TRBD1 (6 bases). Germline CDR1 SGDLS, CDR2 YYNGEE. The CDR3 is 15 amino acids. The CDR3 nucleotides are TGTGCCAGCAGCCGAGGGGGGGCCCTGAATACTGAAGCTTTCTTT. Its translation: CASSRGGALNTEAFF.